This T cell receptor (beta chain) was profiled in a study of PD-L1 blockade in urothelial cancer (dated by TCRdb to 2016 to 2017). Background on the whole study: Every patient began therapy in about 2014 and was given atezolizumab 1,200 mg intravenously every 3 weeks. Durable clinical benefit was achieved by nine patients but not by the remaining 20. Patients had an ECOG performance status of 0 or 1 and had received between 0 and 3 prior chemotherapy regimens. Blood samples gave median yields of approximately 130,000 T cells and more than 80,000 unique TCRs, along with a median clonality of approximately 0.084. In the same patients who had TCR sequencing, pretreatment tumors also underwent whole exome sequencing and RNA sequencing. Blood samples were analyzed 3 weeks after the start of treatment (second dose) and 6 weeks after the start of treatment. About 90% of the 29 patients were males with bladder-origin urothelial cancer, and about 65% of the roughly 30 reported a prior smoking history. Twenty-nine patients had pretreatment blood TCR-seq, some 25 had at least one posttreatment blood collection, and some 25 had tumor TCR-seq. Somatic, immune and clinical correlates of response to PD-L1 blockade with atezolizumab in urothelial cancer were the focus of an exploratory multi-omic analysis. Durable clinical benefit was defined as progression-free survival longer than 6 months, and TCR features were also tested against progression-free and overall survival. Pretreatment tumor samples, along with matched peripheral blood collected serially before and after atezolizumab treatment, underwent TCR sequencing.

What the work shows at the level of the full study, not this receptor alone: Because the sample size was small (n ≈ 27) and many exploratory analyses were performed, the results are intended to be hypothesis-generating. At 3 weeks after the start of treatment, tumor-associated TCR clones in peripheral blood had expanded more in patients with durable benefit (n ≈ 22, p = 0.022). A pretreatment peripheral blood TCR clonality below the median was linked to improved progression-free and overall survival.

Synthetic TCR analog templates were spiked into each PCR to estimate absolute template abundance from read counts. The immunoSEQ assay was used to amplify TCRbeta CDR3 regions from genomic DNA with bias-controlled V and J gene primers. Sequencing of rearranged TCRbeta segments was done at approximately 20X coverage. Concerning the study's data processing: Clustering was used to correct sequencing errors, and CDR3s were annotated against IMGT so that V, D and J genes could be assigned. Downstream analyses used only productive TCRbeta rearrangements, leaving out any out-of-frame or stop-codon sequences. Clonality was calculated as one minus the Shannon entropy normalized by the log of the number of unique productive sequences. Fisher's exact test with Benjamini-Hochberg correction, using a cutoff of adjusted p below 0.01, was how clones that differed between time points or between blood and tumor were identified. Held by TCRdb, this immuneACCESS table contains in-frame sequences only and omits some clones. Under half of the omission traces to an unresolved V gene where checked; the cause of the rest is unknown. The D gene and trimming were derived from the DNA, and the V and J assignments and clone size from that table. The sample contains about 130,000 clones, roughly 80% of them found a single time. The biggest ten clones account for roughly 2.9% of the sample.

In this sample, this clone turned up a few times. Its antigen remains unidentified. One end of the junction varies from germline; a read error may be responsible. The CDR3, from cysteine to phenylalanine, totals 15 residues. The CDR3 DNA has 45 bases and is translated from base 1. The germline V gene (reference sequence) sets CDR1 to SSHAT and CDR2 to FNYEAQ. According to the study, the label for this sample's time point signals: pretreatment peripheral blood. The cohort comprised 30 or so patients with locally advanced or metastatic urothelial carcinoma treated at Memorial Sloan Kettering on a trial protocol. Peripheral blood mononuclear cells were collected pretreatment and during treatment, with between 1 and 8 total time points per patient. The Qiagen DNeasy Blood extraction kit was used to purify genomic DNA from total PBMCs and tumor samples. PBMCs were collected pretreatment and during treatment, and were isolated and stored as previously described.

The material sequenced was PBMCs, taken around atezolizumab (anti-PD-L1) treatment. Recombination joined TRBV7-7 with TRBJ2-7; 9 middle bases align to TRBD1. This clonotype originated in a man between 45 and 60 years old with urothelial cancer. The CDR3 region has the sequence CASSLDEGQGSEQYF. The nucleotide sequence is given as TGTGCTAGCAGCTTAGACGAGGGACAGGGCTCCGAGCAGTACTTC. The variable domain in full, with residues beyond the CDR3 obtained from the reference TRBV7-7 and TRBJ2-7 genes, is GAGVSQSPRYKVTKRGQDVTLRCDPISSHATLYWYQQALGQGPEFLTYFNYEAQPDKSGLPSDRFSAERPEGSISTLTIQRTEQRDSAMYRCASSLDEGQGSEQYFGPGTRLTVT.